Each of the 25 T cell receptor beta chains below was sequenced from the same sample in a study of beta chain features in type 1 diabetes. Expressed TCRB transcripts were sequenced because the isolated RNA had all been reverse transcribed beforehand. Produced via immunoSEQ multiplex PCR; TCRdb's table is partial and in-frame only. The sample includes over 300,000 clones, 9.3% of them seen just once. Study results and caveats: People with Type 1 diabetes carried modestly yet significantly shorter TCRB CDR3s in all four CD4+ subsets.

These TCRs' antigens remain unknown. Sequenced: central memory CD4+ T cells from blood. The receptors originated from a man aged 25 to 40 with type 1 diabetes.

This chain joins TRBV6-5 and TRBJ2-7, with D tentatively TRBD1 (6 bases). Looked up from germline, CDR1 is MNHEY and CDR2 is SVGAGI. The V gene lost 0 bases and the J gene lost 2 bases, with 11 bases spanning the gap. The CDR3 is 15 residues long. The CDR3 DNA reads as TGTGCCAGCAGTTACTCGTACAGGGTAGCCTACGAGCAGTACTTC. Protein product: CASSYSYRVAYEQYF.

The gene calls are TRBV7-9 and TRBJ1-3; D call uncertain. V lost 5 bases to trimming and J lost 2 bases, with 16 bases between them. The CDR3 runs 16 residues. From germline, CDR1 is SEHNR and CDR2 FQNEAQ (reference sequence). CDR3 residues: CASSQPAPRTGNTIYF. DNA of the CDR3: TGTGCCAGCAGCCAACCCGCGCCCCGGACTGGAAACACCATATATTTT.

This chain joins TRBV7-2 and TRBJ2-3; tentatively, D is TRBD1 or TRBD2 (5 bases each). The CDR3 length is 15 residues. Germline V gene sequence: CDR1 SGHTA, CDR2 FQGNSA. V dropped 0 bases and J dropped 1 base, with 8 bases sitting between them. Here the CDR3 DNA reads TGTGCCAGCAGCTTAGCGGGGCGGGGCACAGATACGCAGTATTTT. Translated: CASSLAGRGTDTQYF.

This sequence joins TRBV7-8 and TRBJ1-2; D unclear. V lost 1 base and J lost 8, with 5 bases in between. This CDR3 region has 11 residues. Germline lookup yields CDR1 SGHVS and CDR2 FQNEAQ. The CDR3 is CASSLGRGYTF. CDR3 coding DNA: TGTGCCAGCAGCTTAGGACGGGGCTACACCTTC.

This chain uses TRBV2 with TRBJ2-3; 7 bases fit TRBD2. The CDR3 is made up of 13 amino acids. V was clipped by 10 bases and J by 5 bases; unmatched bases: 9. CDR1 and CDR2 (germline): SNHLY, FYNNEI. CDR3 in amino acids: CANSKGRGDTQYF. CDR3 nucleotides: TGTGCCAACTCGAAAGGGAGGGGAGATACGCAGTATTTT.

The V and J genes are TRBV6-5 and TRBJ2-3; TRBD2 matches at 8 bases. Trimming cost V 4 bases and J 6 bases; bases outside gene matches: 6. The CDR3 is made up of 14 amino acids. Germline V gene sequence: CDR1 MNHEY, CDR2 SVGAGI. The CDR3 DNA is TGTGCCAGCAGTTGGGGACTAGGGATTGATACGCAGTATTTT. Translated: CASSWGLGIDTQYF.

This clone occurred a few times. The rearrangement joins TRBV18 to TRBJ2-5; the D gene is possibly TRBD1 (5 bases). The length of the CDR3 is 12 residues. V dropped 4 bases and J dropped 5 bases, with 8 bases sitting between them. The germline gives CDR1 KGHSH, CDR2 LQKENI. The CDR3 region is CASSRSGETQYF. CDR3 DNA: TGTGCCAGCTCACGATCAGGGGAGACCCAGTACTTC.

The table lists this clone with a few counts. The CDR3 DNA follows: TGTGCCAGCAGTTTAGGGGAGGGGTATGGCTACACCTTC. This gives the protein CASSLGEGYGYTF. The chain couples TRBV27 to TRBJ1-2; possibly TRBD1 for D (5 bases). The CDR3 has 13 amino acids. The germline V and J ends were trimmed by 2 bases and 5 bases, with 9 bases remaining between them. Per the germline V gene, CDR1 is MNHEY and CDR2 is SMNVEV (reference sequence).

This clone has more than one count but fewer than ten. The V and J genes are TRBV5-5 and TRBJ2-2, with D unclear. CDR1 and CDR2 from the germline V gene are SGHKS and YYEKEE (reference sequence). V was cut by 0 bases and J by 1 base, with 4 bases left in between. CDR3 size: 14 residues. The CDR3 coding sequence is TGTGCCAGCAGCTTGGGTCAGAACACCGGGGAGCTGTTTTTT. It translates to CASSLGQNTGELFF.

The chain is built from TRBV5-4 and TRBJ2-1; possible D gene TRBD2, 6 bases. In germline, CDR1 is SGHNT, CDR2 YYREEE (reference sequence). V dropped 0 bases and J dropped 1 base, with 17 bases sitting between them. CDR3 size: 18 residues. CDR3 amino acids: CASSLVLRRDSSYNEQFF. The CDR3 DNA sequence: TGTGCCAGCAGCTTGGTTTTAAGAAGGGACTCTTCCTACAATGAGCAGTTCTTC.

The genes are TRBV10-1 and TRBJ2-1; the match to TRBD2 covers 15 bases. CDR1 and CDR2 (germline): WNHNN, SYGVQD (reference sequence). The CDR3 consists of 16 residues. V lost 4 bases, J lost 7 bases, and 5 bases stayed unmatched. CDR3 in DNA: TGCGCCAGCAGTGCTCCCGGGACTAGCGGGGGGAATGAGCAGTTCTTC. This gives the protein CASSAPGTSGGNEQFF.

This clone was counted only a few times. V gene TRBV10-1 combines with J gene TRBJ2-5; D unresolved. The CDR3 covers 16 residues. Germline assignment: CDR1 WNHNN and CDR2 SYGVQD (reference sequence). Trimming cost V 10 bases and J 1 base, with 22 bases left between them. The CDR3 DNA sequence: TGCGCCATCCGATTACGGTTGATGAACATCCAAGAGACCCAGTACTTC. This translates into CAIRLRLMNIQETQYF.

This clone has only a few counts. The chain links TRBV7-9 to TRBJ2-2; D is uncertain. This CDR3 spans 13 amino acids. Germline loops: CDR1 SEHNR, CDR2 FQNEAQ (reference sequence). Trimming shortened V by 4 bases and J by 7 bases, and 10 bases separated the two germline ends. In nucleotides, the CDR3 is TGTGCCAGCAGCTCGGCTGGGGACGGGGAGCTGTTTTTT. Its protein product is CASSSAGDGELFF.

The genes are TRBV9 and TRBJ1-2, with 7 bases identical to TRBD1. The CDR3 consists of 13 residues. After removal of 7 bases from V and 8 bases from J, the junction contained 11 bases not matched to a gene. Germline loops: CDR1 SGDLS, CDR2 YYNGEE. In nucleotides, the CDR3 is TGTGCCAGCGGTGCACAGGGGTTTAAGGGCTACACCTTC. Translation gives CASGAQGFKGYTF.

The table lists this clone with a few counts. The CDR3 is CASSLTGVSYEQYF. CDR3 bases: TGTGCCAGCAGCTTAACAGGGGTCTCCTACGAGCAGTACTTC. V usage is TRBV7-2 and J usage is TRBJ2-7, with 7 bases identical to TRBD1. The CDR3 is 14 residues long. After removal of 2 bases from V and 0 bases from J, the junction contained 1 base not matched to a gene. Germline V gene lookup returns CDR1 SGHTA and CDR2 FQGNSA.

This clone was counted between two and nine times. V gene TRBV29-1 combines with J gene TRBJ2-5, with 10 bases lining up with TRBD2. V trimming: 6 bases; J trimming: 3 bases; junction bases outside the gene matches: 7. The CDR3 length is 14 residues. Per germline, CDR1 SQVTM and CDR2 ANQGSEA. CDR3 loop: CSVERGGGEETQYF. CDR3 sequence (DNA): TGCAGCGTCGAGCGGGGGGGAGGAGAAGAGACCCAGTACTTC.

The chain joins TRBV7-9 to TRBJ2-7; 7 nucleotides match TRBD1. CDR3 size: 16 residues. Germline V gives CDR1 SEHNR, CDR2 FQNEAQ (reference sequence). V lost 0 bases, J lost 2 bases, and 7 bases stayed unmatched. The CDR3 region is CASSLAKGAGTYEQYF. The CDR3 DNA reads as TGTGCCAGCAGCTTAGCGAAGGGGGCAGGTACCTACGAGCAGTACTTC.

The chain links TRBV7-9 to TRBJ1-2; 10 nucleotides match TRBD1. V shed 0 bases and J 5 bases; nucleotides not matched to a gene: 6. This CDR3 region has 16 residues. Germline V gives CDR1 SEHNR, CDR2 FQNEAQ (reference sequence). The chain's CDR3 is CASSLARQGARYGYTF. Written as DNA, the CDR3 is TGTGCCAGCAGCTTAGCGCGACAGGGGGCGAGGTATGGCTACACCTTC.

The genes are TRBV25-1 and TRBJ2-1, with TRBD2 identical over 10 bases. Germline lookup yields CDR1 MGHDK and CDR2 SYGVNS. The CDR3 extends over 16 amino acids. The junction had 6 bases not matched to a gene; V was cut back by 1 base and J by 6 bases. The DNA for the CDR3 is TGTGCCAGCAGTGAATGGAGCGGGGGGGCCTTCAATGAGCAGTTCTTC. Encoded protein: CASSEWSGGAFNEQFF.

The J gene is TRBJ1-1, the V gene TRBV5-1, with D perhaps TRBD1 (5 bases). CDR1 and CDR2 from the germline V gene are SGHRS and YFSETQ. Trimming removed 0 bases at V and 0 bases at J, with 9 bases between. This CDR3 is 15 amino acids long. The CDR3 DNA reads TGCGCCAGCAGCTTGGGGCAGGACATGAACACTGAAGCTTTCTTT. Protein sequence: CASSLGQDMNTEAFF.

The chain links TRBV6-6 to TRBJ1-6; tentative D call: TRBD1 (6 bases). Germline CDR1 and CDR2: MNHNY and SVGAGI (reference sequence). The CDR3 spans 13 residues. V dropped 9 bases and J dropped 8 bases, with 14 bases sitting between them. In DNA, the CDR3 is TGTGCCAGTGCCCAGGGGTGGGATTCACCCCTCCACTTT. Encoded protein: CASAQGWDSPLHF.

V is TRBV6-5 and J is TRBJ1-2; D unclear. The CDR3 sequence is 11 residues long. The V gene's germline CDR1 is MNHEY and CDR2 SVGAGI. V shed 2 bases and J shed 9 bases, with 7 bases lying between them. CDR3 in amino acids: CASSYQGRYTF. CDR3 coding DNA: TGTGCCAGCAGTTACCAAGGACGCTACACCTTC.

This clone was counted a few times. The chain has TRBV6-5 and TRBJ2-7, with 7 positions matching TRBD1. CDR1 and CDR2 (germline): MNHEY, SVGAGI. The trim removed 2 bases at V and 2 bases at J, leaving 6 bases unmatched. The CDR3 contains 15 residues. The CDR3 here is CASSYAPGTAYEQYF. The DNA for the CDR3 is TGTGCCAGCAGTTACGCTCCCGGGACAGCCTACGAGCAGTACTTC.

V is TRBV28 and J is TRBJ1-5, with unresolved D. With 5 bases removed from V and 8 bases from J, the gap between germline ends came to 7 bases. The CDR3 is made up of 11 amino acids. Germline values: CDR1 MDHEN, CDR2 SYDVKM. The CDR3: CASSPREPQHF. The CDR3 DNA reads as TGTGCCAGCAGTCCTCGGGAGCCCCAGCATTTT.

This clone was seen just once. A junction boundary mismatches the germline segment, possibly from a read error. This chain connects TRBV7-7 to TRBJ2-3; D tentatively fits TRBD1 or TRBD2 (5 bases each). Germline-derived CDR1 and CDR2 are SSHAT and FNYEAQ (reference sequence). The CDR3 has 15 residues. As DNA, the CDR3 is TGTGCTAGCAGCTTAGTCCAGGGACCCACAGATACGCAGTATTTT. It yields the protein CASSLVQGPTDTQYF.